This is a list of T cell receptor beta chains from one sample in a study of T-cell memory formation after mild COVID-19. TCRdb passed the 5' RACE reads through MiXCR, listing each CDR3 protein once. The sample lists 190,000 or so distinct CDR3 sequences, 8% to 11% occurring once. Sequenced: PBMCs or a T cell subset sorted from them (not recorded which). These TCRs come from a young man who had mild COVID-19 (a few samples of this study predate the infection). Cell type and time point are not known. Each CDR3 is given with its conserved first and last residue. A D gene is named only where the DNA matches it firmly. Where a row states a size, it is once, few, many or the class of an expanded clone; other rows omit it.

j_gene,v_gene,abundance,d_gene,CDR3aa,CDR3nt
TRBJ2-1,TRBV15,few,-,CATSRLNFPGPSYNEQFF,TGTGCCACCAGCAGATTAAATTTTCCCGGACCCTCCTACAATGAGCAGTTCTTC
TRBJ1-4,TRBV6-2/TRBV6-3,-,-,CASSEHLTEKLFF,TGTGCCAGCAGCGAACACCTTACTGAAAAACTGTTTTTT
TRBJ2-3,TRBV28,-,TRBD1,CASSLPGTGGVRQYF,TGTGCCAGCAGTTTACCCGGGACAGGTGGGGTTCGGCAGTATTTT
TRBJ1-2,TRBV15,many,TRBD1,CATSSRRGPNGYTF,TGTGCCACCAGCAGCCGCAGGGGGCCGAATGGCTACACCTTC
TRBJ1-6,TRBV9,-,-,CASSVGSQGNNSPLHF,TGTGCCAGCAGCGTAGGTTCCCAGGGCAATAATTCACCCCTCCACTTT
TRBJ1-2,TRBV7-2,-,-,CASSLTTGGNYGYTF,TGTGCCAGCAGCTTGACGACAGGAGGGAACTATGGCTACACCTTC
TRBJ1-2,TRBV20-1,-,-,CSARDWGTGGDGYTF,TGCAGTGCTAGAGATTGGGGGACTGGGGGCGATGGCTACACCTTC
TRBJ1-2,TRBV20-1,-,-,CSASLQGSNYGYTF,TGCAGTGCTAGTCTGCAGGGGAGCAACTATGGCTACACCTTC
TRBJ2-3,TRBV18,-,-,CASSSTSGKLRTDTQYF,TGTGCCAGCTCATCCACTTCAGGGAAACTTCGCACAGATACGCAGTATTTT
TRBJ1-2,TRBV25-1,-,-,CASSGQQGNYGYTF,TGTGCCAGCAGTGGACAGCAGGGGAACTATGGCTACACCTTC
TRBJ1-6,TRBV7-9,-,-,CASSIYRDSPLHF,TGTGCCAGCAGCATCTACAGGGATTCACCCCTCCACTTT
TRBJ1-5,TRBV7-2,few,TRBD1,CASSFRDRAGNQPQHF,TGTGCCAGCAGCTTCCGGGACAGGGCGGGCAATCAGCCCCAGCATTTT
TRBJ2-3,TRBV24-1,few,-,CATSDRRSTDTQYF,TGTGCCACCTCCGACAGACGCAGCACAGATACGCAGTATTTT
TRBJ2-5,TRBV5-6,-,-,CASILRGGRETQYF,TGTGCCAGCATCTTGAGGGGTGGTAGAGAGACCCAGTACTTC
TRBJ1-2,TRBV5-4,-,-,CASSSVSSYGYTF,TGTGCCAGCAGCTCCGTGTCGAGCTATGGCTACACCTTC
TRBJ1-2,TRBV4-1,few,-,CASSQGLRLSGYTF,TGCGCCAGCAGCCAAGGGTTAAGGTTAAGTGGCTACACCTTC
TRBJ1-1,TRBV4-1,-,-,CASSPGGQGNTEAFF,TGCGCCAGCAGCCCCGGGGGACAAGGGAACACTGAAGCTTTCTTT
TRBJ1-5,TRBV28,-,TRBD1,CASPHGGGQELYSNQPQHF,TGTGCCAGCCCCCATGGCGGAGGACAGGAGCTTTATAGCAATCAGCCCCAGCATTTT
TRBJ2-5,TRBV7-3,few,-,CASSSEPLETQYF,TGTGCCAGCAGCTCAGAACCCTTGGAGACCCAGTACTTC
TRBJ1-2,TRBV6-6,few,-,CASSIRGLNYGYTF,TGTGCCAGCAGCATCAGGGGACTCAACTATGGCTACACCTTC
TRBJ2-3,TRBV7-2,-,TRBD2,CASSLDMTSGYTDTQYF,TGTGCCAGCAGCTTAGACATGACTAGCGGGTACACAGATACGCAGTATTTT
TRBJ1-4,TRBV28,-,TRBD1,CASSFIWRDRGMRTNEKLFF,TGTGCCAGCAGTTTCATTTGGAGGGACAGGGGGATGAGGACTAATGAAAAACTGTTTTTT
TRBJ2-5,TRBV5-1,-,TRBD2,CASSLGAGDQETQYF,TGCGCCAGCAGCTTGGGAGCGGGGGACCAAGAGACCCAGTACTTC
TRBJ2-3,TRBV4-1,many,-,CASSQESVPNTDTQYF,TGCGCCAGCAGCCAAGAATCGGTCCCAAACACAGATACGCAGTATTTT
TRBJ2-1,TRBV5-1,few,-,CASSGTPSSYIEQFF,TGCGCCAGCAGCGGGACTCCGAGCTCCTACATTGAGCAGTTCTTC
TRBJ1-2,TRBV7-9,-,-,CASSLEGVSYGYTF,TGTGCCAGCAGCTTAGAGGGGGTTAGCTATGGCTACACCTTC
TRBJ1-4,TRBV5-1,few,-,CASRSGHGIGEKLFF,TGCGCCAGCAGGTCCGGACACGGGATCGGTGAAAAACTGTTTTTT
TRBJ2-1,TRBV5-1,few,-,CASSSPSTAEEQFF,TGCGCCAGCAGCTCTCCCAGTACAGCGGAGGAGCAGTTCTTC
TRBJ1-2,TRBV4-3,few,TRBD1,CASSQDYGSTGGIDGYTF,TGCGCCAGCAGCCAAGATTACGGATCGACAGGGGGCATCGATGGCTACACCTTC
TRBJ2-5,TRBV7-2,-,TRBD2,CASSRLAGGPGF,TGTGCCAGCAGCCGACTAGCGGGGGGGCCTGGGTTC
TRBJ1-5,TRBV20-1,-,-,CSARQAFELSGNQPQHF,TGCAGTGCTAGACAGGCCTTTGAGCTGTCCGGCAATCAGCCCCAGCATTTT
TRBJ2-1,TRBV7-3,-,-,CASSPGASWGNEQFF,TGTGCCAGCAGCCCAGGAGCTAGTTGGGGCAATGAGCAGTTCTTC
TRBJ2-3,TRBV11-3,-,-,CASSFGRVSTDTQYF,TGTGCCAGCAGCTTTGGCCGGGTTAGCACAGATACGCAGTATTTT
TRBJ1-1,TRBV30,few,-,CAWSRRDSEAFF,TGTGCCTGGAGTCGTCGGGATTCGGAAGCTTTCTTT
TRBJ2-3,TRBV18,few,-,CASSPPKDTQYF,TGTGCCAGCTCACCACCCAAAGATACGCAGTATTTT
TRBJ1-2,TRBV13,-,-,CASSSAGRVGYTF,TGTGCCAGCAGTTCGGCAGGGCGTGTGGGCTACACCTTC
TRBJ2-2,TRBV4-2,few,TRBD2,CASSQATSENTGELFF,TGTGCCAGCAGCCAAGCGACTAGCGAGAACACCGGGGAGCTGTTTTTT
TRBJ1-5,TRBV28,many,-,CASSFSGQPQHF,TGTGCCAGCAGTTTTTCGGGTCAGCCCCAGCATTTT
TRBJ1-2,TRBV6-5,few,-,CASSSMADYGYTF,TGTGCCAGCAGTTCTATGGCGGACTATGGCTACACCTTC
TRBJ2-1,TRBV28,few,TRBD2,CASSSGTRLNEQFF,TGTGCCAGCAGTTCCGGGACTAGACTTAATGAGCAGTTCTTC
TRBJ1-5,TRBV4-1,few,TRBD1,CASSQEGTGFYQPQHF,TGCGCCAGCAGCCAAGAAGGGACAGGGTTTTATCAGCCCCAGCATTTT
TRBJ2-3,TRBV4-1,-,-,CASSQDPPGDASDTQYF,TGCGCCAGCAGCCAAGACCCCCCGGGGGACGCCTCCGATACGCAGTATTTT
TRBJ1-4,TRBV5-5,-,-,CASSLVGVSNEKLFF,TGTGCCAGCAGCTTGGTTGGCGTCTCGAATGAAAAACTGTTTTTT
TRBJ2-4,TRBV7-2,many,TRBD2,CASSQFNPASGGAENIQYF,TGTGCCAGCAGCCAATTTAACCCCGCTAGCGGGGGGGCCGAAAACATTCAGTACTTC
TRBJ2-1,TRBV4-3,few,TRBD2,CASSLRTSGDEQFF,TGCGCCAGCAGCCTCCGAACTAGCGGGGATGAGCAGTTCTTC
TRBJ1-2,TRBV3-1,-,TRBD1,CASNLQGGGYTF,TGTGCCAGCAACCTACAGGGGGGTGGCTACACCTTC
TRBJ2-6,TRBV5-1,-,-,CASSLVSGDISGANVLTF,TGCGCCAGCAGCTTGGTCTCAGGGGATATCTCTGGGGCCAACGTCCTGACTTTC
TRBJ2-3,TRBV29-1,few,TRBD1,CSATGGLTQYF,TGCAGCGCGACAGGGGGCCTTACGCAGTATTTT
TRBJ1-2,TRBV4-1,few,-,CASSQALREGRRYTF,TGCGCCAGCAGCCAGGCTCTCAGGGAGGGGAGGCGATACACCTTC
TRBJ2-7,TRBV4-2,-,TRBD1,CASSQDIGTGTYEQYF,TGTGCCAGCAGCCAAGATATAGGGACAGGCACCTACGAGCAGTACTTC
TRBJ1-5,TRBV7-9,few,-,CASSTGLGNQPQHF,TGTGCCAGCAGCACGGGCCTCGGGAATCAGCCCCAGCATTTT
TRBJ2-3,TRBV6-6,few,TRBD1,CASSYSRQGWSTDTQYF,TGTGCCAGCAGTTACTCACGACAGGGTTGGAGCACAGATACGCAGTATTTT
TRBJ1-1,TRBV7-2,-,-,CASSLEGGKAFF,TGTGCCAGCAGCTTAGAGGGGGGGAAAGCTTTCTTT